The clone carrying this T cell receptor beta chain was counted only a few times. Its antigen is undetermined. Among the donors, all were healthy bone marrow donors. These data come from a study of cytomegalovirus exposure and HLA in healthy donors. About the study: A data release that came early held about 89 million unique TCRs from HLA-typed donors. Points from the study as a whole: Among TCR beta chains, those listed as cytomegalovirus-associated numbered some 160.

CDR1 MNHNS and CDR2 SASEGT come from the germline V gene. V gave up 4 bases and J gave up 4 bases; unmatched junction bases: 7. The CDR3 sequence is 14 residues long. PCR amplification relied on 60 Vbeta primers (plus 13 Jbeta primers). The assay was immunoSEQ multiplex PCR, and TCRdb's table has in-frame clones only and misses some. The table shows 120,000 or so clones, with roughly 15% occurring only once. The gene calls are TRBV6-1 and TRBJ2-7; 7 bases line up with TRBD1. This receptor was identified in a female donor in good health and CMV-seropositive. What was sequenced was PBMCs. In DNA form, the CDR3 reads TGTGCCAGCAGTGGAAGACAGGGCCTATACGAGCAGTACTTC. Translating it yields CASSGRQGLYEQYF.